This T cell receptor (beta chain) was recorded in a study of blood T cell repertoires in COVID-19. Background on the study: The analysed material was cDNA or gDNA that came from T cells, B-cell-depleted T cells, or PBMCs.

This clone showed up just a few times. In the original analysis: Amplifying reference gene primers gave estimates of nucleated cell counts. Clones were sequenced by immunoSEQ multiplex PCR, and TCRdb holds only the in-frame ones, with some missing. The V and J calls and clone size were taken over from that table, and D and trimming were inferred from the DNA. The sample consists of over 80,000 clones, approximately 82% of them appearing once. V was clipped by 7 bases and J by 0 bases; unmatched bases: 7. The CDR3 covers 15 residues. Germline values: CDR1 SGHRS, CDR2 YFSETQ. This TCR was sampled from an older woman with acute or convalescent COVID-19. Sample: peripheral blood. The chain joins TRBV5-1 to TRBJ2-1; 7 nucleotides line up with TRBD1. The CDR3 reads CASSPDRVSYNEQFF. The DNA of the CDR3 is TGCGCCAGCTCCCCCGACAGGGTCTCCTACAATGAGCAGTTCTTC.